A single sample is the source of the 13 T cell receptor beta chains below, sequenced in a study of control samples from healthy donors and cancer patients. TCRdb keeps only in-frame clones here, not all; method: immunoSEQ multiplex PCR. The repertoire has around 30,000 clones, roughly 94% of them found once; the top ten carry approximately 6.6%. The sample consisted of blood. Receptors originate from a man aged 55 to 70 in good health.

This rearrangement joins TRBV7-2 to TRBJ2-5; no firm D call. Trimming cost V 1 base and J 2 bases, with 8 bases left between them. The length of the CDR3 is 14 residues. Germline-derived CDR1 and CDR2 are SGHTA and FQGNSA. The CDR3 loop is CASSLGGSQETQYF. As DNA, the CDR3 is TGTGCCAGCAGCTTAGGGGGATCTCAAGAGACCCAGTACTTC.

The chain uses TRBV5-1 and TRBJ2-1; 7 nucleotides line up with TRBD2. The V gene end was trimmed by 0 bases and the J gene end by 15 bases; junction bases not matched to a gene: 12. This CDR3 has 14 residues. CDR1 is SGHRS and CDR2 is YFSETQ in the germline V gene. The CDR3 bases are TGCGCCAGCAGCTTGGGGTCCCGGGGGGATAATTCGTTCTTC. It encodes CASSLGSRGDNSFF. The complete variable domain, with remaining parts taken from reference TRBV5-1 and TRBJ2-1, reads KAGVTQTPRYLIKTRGQQVTLSCSPISGHRSVSWYQQTPGQGLQFLFEYFSETQRNKGNFPGRFSGRQFSNSRSEMNVSTLELGDSALYLCASSLGSRGDNSFFGPGTRLTVL.

The chain employs TRBV7-9 and TRBJ1-2, with a weak D call TRBD1 (5 bases). V was trimmed by 2 bases and J by 5 bases, leaving 18 bases between them. The germline CDR1 and CDR2 sequences are SEHNR and FQNEAQ (reference sequence). There are 16 residues in the CDR3. For the CDR3, the DNA is TGTGCCAGCAGCTTAAATCTGGCAGGGACGGAATATGGCTACACCTTC. It is translated as CASSLNLAGTEYGYTF. The variable domain in full, with the rest retrieved from reference TRBV7-9 and TRBJ1-2, is DTGVSQNPRHKITKRGQNVTFRCDPISEHNRLYWYRQTLGQGPEFLTYFQNEAQLEKSRLLSDRFSAERPKGSFSTLEIQRTEQGDSAMYLCASSLNLAGTEYGYTFGSGTRLTVV.

V usage is TRBV10-2 and J usage is TRBJ2-3; 7 bases map to TRBD2. Trimming cost V 6 bases and J 2 bases; bases outside gene matches: 14. In germline, CDR1 is WSHSY, CDR2 SAAADI. CDR3 length equals 17 residues. CDR3 DNA sequence: TGCGCCAGCAGCGCAACCTCTAGCGGCCTTTCCACAGATACGCAGTATTTT. It specifies CASSATSSGLSTDTQYF.

The V gene is TRBV6-5, the J gene TRBJ1-3; D not certain. Trimming removed 2 bases from V and 1 base from J, with 12 bases in between. The CDR3 totals 16 residues. Germline CDR1 MNHEY, CDR2 SVGAGI. DNA for the CDR3: TGTGCCAGCAGTTACAAGCGGCCGACGTCTGGAAACACCATATATTTT. Translating gives CASSYKRPTSGNTIYF.

This chain uses TRBV6-5 with TRBJ1-6; D ambiguous. V shed 8 bases and J shed 5 bases, with 13 bases lying between them. Germline CDR1 is MNHEY and CDR2 is SVGAGI. The CDR3 spans 14 residues. The CDR3 reads CASVPSTHNSPLHF. DNA of the CDR3: TGTGCCAGCGTCCCTAGTACGCATAATTCACCCCTCCACTTT.

This rearrangement joins TRBV11-2 to TRBJ1-2, with TRBD1 matching over 9 bases. The ends lost 5 bases at V and 7 bases at J; junction bases unmatched: 5. The germline gives CDR1 SGHAT, CDR2 FQNNGV. The CDR3 sequence is 13 residues long. CDR3 in amino acids: CASSLGTGSGYTF. As DNA, the CDR3 is TGTGCCAGCAGCCTAGGGACAGGGAGTGGCTACACCTTC.

V and J are TRBV3-1 (or the pseudogene TRBV3-2) and TRBJ1-2; 12 positions match TRBD1. Germline loops: CDR1 LGHDT, CDR2 YNNKEL (reference sequence). The length of the CDR3 is 17 residues. With 6 bases clipped from V and 8 bases from J, the junction kept 16 bases outside the gene matches. CDR3 in amino acids: CASSPPDRDRGRWGYTF. In DNA form, the CDR3 reads TGTGCCAGCAGTCCTCCAGACCGGGACAGGGGGCGGTGGGGCTACACCTTC.

The V gene is TRBV19, the J gene TRBJ1-5; D not certain. CDR3 length: 13 residues. Trimming removed 7 bases from V and 2 bases from J, with 9 bases in between. In germline, CDR1 is LNHDA, CDR2 SQIVND (reference sequence). The CDR3 is CASTGMGNQPQHF. CDR3 nucleotide sequence: TGTGCCAGTACGGGAATGGGCAATCAGCCCCAGCATTTT.

This chain links TRBV13 with TRBJ1-4; D remains unclear. The germline gives CDR1 PRHDT, CDR2 FYEKMQ (reference sequence). Deletions cut 3 bases from V and 4 bases from J, with 15 bases between. The CDR3 runs 16 residues. The CDR3 DNA reads as TGTGCCAGCAGCTTCCGCCCCCGGCACCTTAATGAAAAACTGTTTTTT. Translation: CASSFRPRHLNEKLFF.

This rearrangement joins TRBV11-2 to TRBJ2-2; perhaps TRBD1 as D (7 bases). The germline V gene encodes CDR1 SGHAT and CDR2 FQNNGV. V was clipped by 5 bases and J by 5 bases, with 18 bases between them. The CDR3 runs to 16 residues. The CDR3 is CASSQIADRRTGELFF. The CDR3 nucleotides are TGTGCCAGCAGCCAAATAGCGGACAGGAGAACCGGGGAGCTGTTTTTT.

The chain employs TRBV11-2 and TRBJ1-1; D is undetermined. Trimming removed 1 base at V and 11 bases at J, with 17 bases between. CDR1 and CDR2 (germline): SGHAT, FQNNGV. This CDR3 has 14 amino acids. CDR3 region: CASSLGVIGVEAFF. As DNA, the CDR3 is TGTGCCAGCAGCTTAGGAGTAATCGGGGTGGAGGCTTTCTTT.

The chain recombines TRBV10-1 with TRBJ2-3; 7 bases fit TRBD1. The CDR3 spans 14 residues. Germline CDR1 and CDR2: WNHNN and SYGVQD (reference sequence). Trimming took 5 bases from V and 1 from J; bases not matched to a gene: 3. CDR3 sequence reads: CASSLGQGTDTQYF. CDR3 DNA sequence: TGCGCCAGCAGTTTAGGACAGGGCACAGATACGCAGTATTTT.